Below, one T cell receptor beta chain is given with its context. This record comes from a study of blood T cell repertoires in COVID-19. In the study overall: Samples came from the United States, Italy and Spain, spanning acute and convalescent COVID-19. The analysed material was cDNA or gDNA that came from T cells, B-cell-depleted T cells, or PBMCs.

Authors' methods: Estimation of nucleated cell counts was performed using reference gene primer amplification. Profiling relied on immunoSEQ multiplex PCR, and the TCRdb table lists in-frame clones only, not all of them. D and trimming come from the DNA, and the V and J calls and clone size come from that table. Among approximately 350,000 clones listed, approximately 88% were seen once. The CDR3 has 15 amino acids. Germline V CDR1 and CDR2: MGHRA, YSYEKL. Trimming took 1 base from V and 4 from J; bases not matched to a gene: 4. V is TRBV4-1 and J is TRBJ1-1; 9 nucleotides align to TRBD1. Sequencing was done on a sample of peripheral blood. The sequence derives from a middle-aged man with acute or convalescent COVID-19. DNA of the CDR3: TGCGCCAGCAGCCAAGGCAACAGGGGGCTCACTGAAGCTTTCTTT. Translating gives CASSQGNRGLTEAFF.